Each of the 23 T cell receptor beta chains below was sequenced from the same sample in a study of blood T cell repertoires in COVID-19. The repertoire was sequenced with immunoSEQ multiplex PCR; TCRdb's copy has only in-frame clones and lacks some. The sample includes around 170,000 clones, around nine tenths of them seen just once. What was sequenced was peripheral blood. The receptors originated from a man aged 60 to 75 with COVID-19, enrolled during active disease.

The chain links TRBV3-1 (or the pseudogene TRBV3-2) to TRBJ1-6; TRBD1 matches at 7 bases. CDR3 length equals 15 residues. Germline assignment: CDR1 LGHDT and CDR2 YNNKEL (reference sequence). J lost 8 bases, V lost 4 bases, and 8 bases had no gene match. The CDR3 protein is CASSPGQAGYSPLHF. The CDR3 nucleotides are TGTGCCAGCAGCCCTGGACAGGCGGGGTATTCACCCCTCCACTTT.

This clone was recorded once. V and J are TRBV11-3 and TRBJ2-1; TRBD1 matches 10 bases. V gave up 6 bases and J gave up 7 bases; unmatched junction bases: 6. This CDR3 is 14 amino acids long. Looked up from germline, CDR1 is SGHNT and CDR2 is YENEEA. The DNA for the CDR3 is TGTGCCAGCAGTTCCGGGACAGGGGTGAATGAGCAGTTCTTC. This codes for CASSSGTGVNEQFF.

The CDR3 sequence: CASSLNGLPDNEQFF. The CDR3 coding sequence is TGTGCCAGCAGCTTAAACGGACTGCCAGACAATGAGCAGTTCTTC. The V call is TRBV7-3, the J call TRBJ2-1; D may be TRBD2 (5 bases). Germline V gives CDR1 SGHTA, CDR2 FQGTGA. The CDR3 covers 15 residues. The ends were cut back, 1 base at V and 5 bases at J, with 12 bases in the middle.

V gene TRBV9 combines with J gene TRBJ1-1, with 7 bases aligning to TRBD1. The CDR3 loop spans 15 amino acids. V was pared by 0 bases and J by 2 bases, with 4 bases of the junction left unmatched. Germline CDR1 SGDLS, CDR2 YYNGEE. The CDR3 protein is CASSVGGQINTEAFF. CDR3 in DNA: TGTGCCAGCAGCGTAGGGGGACAGATTAACACTGAAGCTTTCTTT.

The chain links TRBV9 to TRBJ1-1; no definite D call. The CDR3 totals 14 residues. V was cut by 2 bases and J by 5 bases, with 13 bases left in between. Germline V lookup: CDR1 SGDLS, CDR2 YYNGEE. CDR3 in amino acids: CASSVLPGDTEAFF. The CDR3 DNA reads TGTGCCAGCAGCGTCCTGCCCGGGGATACTGAAGCTTTCTTT.

This rearrangement joins TRBV11-3 to TRBJ2-3; D unclear. Trimming took 5 bases from V and 0 from J, leaving 3 bases between them. The CDR3 contains 12 residues. Germline CDR1 and CDR2: SGHNT and YENEEA. The CDR3 sequence is CASSPSTDTQYF. In DNA form, the CDR3 reads TGTGCCAGCAGCCCTAGCACAGATACGCAGTATTTT.

The count of this clone is one. The rearrangement links TRBV20-1 to TRBJ1-1; unclear D gene. V was cut by 5 bases and J by 7 bases, with 11 bases left in between. Germline-derived CDR1 and CDR2 are DFQATT and SNEGSKA (reference sequence). The CDR3 has 11 amino acids. DNA of the CDR3: TGCAGTGCTTCGAGGGATCATGAAGCTTTCTTT. This codes for CSASRDHEAFF.

This chain joins TRBV19 and TRBJ2-7; 14 nucleotides align to TRBD2. The germline V gene has CDR1 LNHDA and CDR2 SQIVND (reference sequence). The ends lost 4 bases at V and 0 bases at J; junction bases unmatched: 5. The CDR3 has 17 residues. For the CDR3, the DNA is TGTGCCAGTAGTACGGGACTAGCGGGAGCAATCTCCTACGAGCAGTACTTC. Amino acid sequence: CASSTGLAGAISYEQYF.

This chain connects TRBV24-1 to TRBJ2-1; no firm D call. Germline V gene sequence: CDR1 KGHDR, CDR2 SFDVKD. The V gene lost 4 bases and the J gene lost 2 bases, with 11 bases spanning the gap. The CDR3 spans 15 residues. Here the CDR3 DNA reads TGTGCCACCAGTGAAGCGCATTTGGCCTACAATGAGCAGTTCTTC. The encoded protein is CATSEAHLAYNEQFF.

This clone occurred a few times. The chain has TRBV6-1 and TRBJ1-5; D not certain. The CDR3 has 15 residues. Per the germline V gene, CDR1 is MNHNS and CDR2 is SASEGT. Deletions cut 0 bases from V and 3 bases from J, with 9 bases between. CDR3 in DNA: TGTGCCAGCAGTGAAGCGCTTCAGTACAATCAGCCCCAGCATTTT. Translating it yields CASSEALQYNQPQHF.

The CDR3 DNA reads as TGTGCCTCCCGGACACCCCTGCGCGACCGGCTGTTTTTT. Amino acid sequence: CASRTPLRDRLFF. This rearrangement joins TRBV28 to TRBJ2-2; TRBD1 is a possible D gene (5 bases). This CDR3 is 13 amino acids long. Germline assignment: CDR1 MDHEN and CDR2 SYDVKM. Trimming shortened V by 11 bases and J by 13 bases, and 23 bases separated the two germline ends. The full variable domain, rest sourced from reference TRBV28 and TRBJ2-2, is DVKVTQSSRYLVKRTGEKVFLECVQDMDHENMFWYRQDPGLGLRLIYFSYDVKMKEKGDIPEGYSVSREKKERFSLILESASTNQTSMYLCASRTPLRDRLFFGEGSRLTVL.

This clone occurred once. This chain links TRBV21-1 with TRBJ1-4; TRBD1 is the table's D call, not checked against the DNA. TRBV21-1 counts as a pseudogene. CDR3 length equals 19 residues. The CDR3 here is CASSKGRDSTPFKNEKLFF. The CDR3 nucleotides read TGTGCCAGCAGCAAAGGACGGGACAGCACCCCTTTTAAGAATGAAAAACTGTTTTTT.

The chain employs TRBV19 and TRBJ1-5, with 7 bases identical to TRBD1. This CDR3 spans 15 amino acids. Germline values: CDR1 LNHDA, CDR2 SQIVND (reference sequence). With 10 bases clipped from V and 1 base from J, the junction kept 10 bases outside the gene matches. The CDR3 loop is CATQQGGLSNQPQHF. The CDR3 bases are TGTGCCACCCAACAAGGGGGCTTGAGCAATCAGCCCCAGCATTTT.

This chain joins TRBV13 and TRBJ1-3; the match to TRBD1 covers 11 bases. The CDR3 runs 17 residues. With 5 bases clipped from V and 4 bases from J, the junction kept 10 bases outside the gene matches. CDR1 PRHDT and CDR2 FYEKMQ come from the germline V gene (reference sequence). DNA of the CDR3: TGTGCCAGCAGCACCCCGGACAGGGGGCAGTCCGGAAACACCATATATTTT. Its translation is CASSTPDRGQSGNTIYF.

The rearrangement joins TRBV19 to TRBJ2-7; tentatively, D is TRBD2 (6 bases). Germline V gene sequence: CDR1 LNHDA, CDR2 SQIVND (reference sequence). Trimming removed 5 bases from V and 12 bases from J, with 17 bases in between. The CDR3 runs to 12 residues. This chain's CDR3 is CASSAPAGLWYF. For the CDR3, the DNA is TGTGCCAGTAGTGCCCCCGCGGGGCTGTGGTACTTC.

The chain has TRBV7-6 and TRBJ1-5, with TRBD1 matching 7 bases. Germline CDR1 SGHVS, CDR2 FNYEAQ. This CDR3 is built from 18 residues. V was pared by 0 bases and J by 5 bases, with 13 bases of the junction left unmatched. The CDR3 DNA follows: TGTGCCAGCAGCTTAGCTCCACCGGGGGCAGGGGGGCATCAGCCCCAGCATTTT. Its protein is CASSLAPPGAGGHQPQHF. The variable domain in full, completed from reference TRBV7-6 and TRBJ1-5, reads GAGVSQSPRYKVTKRGQDVALRCDPISGHVSLYWYRQALGQGPEFLTYFNYEAQQDKSGLPNDRFSAERPEGSISTLTIQRTEQRDSAMYRCASSLAPPGAGGHQPQHFGDGTRLSIL.

This chain joins TRBV30 and TRBJ1-5; TRBD1 agrees at 7 bases. CDR3 size: 13 residues. Looked up from germline, CDR1 is GTSNPN and CDR2 is SVGIG (reference sequence). The V segment lost 0 bases and the J segment 7 bases; nucleotides outside the gene matches: 3. The DNA for the CDR3 is TGTGCCTGGAGTGTTAACAGGGGACAGCCCCAGCATTTT. Translation gives CAWSVNRGQPQHF.

The J gene is TRBJ1-5, the V gene TRBV6-6; maybe TRBD1 (6 bases). The CDR3 sequence is 18 residues long. CDR1 and CDR2 from the germline V gene are MNHNY and SVGAGI (reference sequence). V lost 5 bases, J lost 0 bases, and 20 bases lay in between. In DNA, the CDR3 is TGTGCCAGCAGTCCCGGCACCGGGACATACAATAGCAATCAGCCCCAGCATTTT. Its translation is CASSPGTGTYNSNQPQHF.

The chain has TRBV5-5 and TRBJ2-1; 12 positions match TRBD2. V shed 4 bases, J shed 4 bases, and the junction held 6 bases outside the gene matches. CDR1 is SGHKS, CDR2 YYEKEE, per germline (reference sequence). The CDR3 spans 16 residues. This chain's CDR3 is CASSVAGTSGYNEQFF. CDR3 nucleotides: TGTGCCAGCAGCGTAGCCGGGACTAGCGGGTACAATGAGCAGTTCTTC.

V is TRBV14 and J is TRBJ1-1; 7 bases fit TRBD1. Trimming cost V 7 bases and J 9 bases; bases outside gene matches: 17. Germline V gene lookup returns CDR1 SGHDN and CDR2 FVKESK. There are 15 residues in the CDR3. The CDR3 DNA is TGTGCCAGCATCAAATTCCCAGGGGGAGACGGTAAAGCTTTCTTT. Translating gives CASIKFPGGDGKAFF.

The V and J genes are TRBV3-1 (or the pseudogene TRBV3-2) and TRBJ1-1; no firm D call. Germline V lookup: CDR1 LGHDT, CDR2 YNNKEL (reference sequence). The CDR3 length is 17 residues. V was pared by 3 bases and J by 1 base, with 18 bases between. CDR3 nucleotides: TGTGCCAGCAGCCATCAGACACTGAGGGTTCGGAACACTGAAGCTTTCTTT. Protein sequence: CASSHQTLRVRNTEAFF.

The rearrangement uses TRBV24-1 and TRBJ2-3; TRBD2 aligns across 7 bases. Germline V CDR1 and CDR2: KGHDR, SFDVKD. V trimming: 9 bases; J trimming: 3 bases; junction bases outside the gene matches: 8. There are 14 residues in the CDR3. The CDR3 sequence is CATCPGGGTDTQYF. CDR3 nucleotides: TGTGCCACCTGCCCGGGGGGTGGGACAGATACGCAGTATTTT.

The rearrangement links TRBV5-5 to TRBJ1-5; 8 positions agree with TRBD1. Germline assignment: CDR1 SGHKS and CDR2 YYEKEE (reference sequence). This CDR3 comprises 18 residues. V lost 4 bases to trimming and J lost 6 bases; unmatched junction nucleotides: 18. CDR3 DNA sequence: TGTGCCAGCAGCCAGCTCCGGACAGGGTCTAATACGGGTCAGCCCCAGCATTTT. The encoded protein is CASSQLRTGSNTGQPQHF.